This T cell receptor (beta chain) emerged from a study of blood T cell repertoires in COVID-19. In the study overall: Nucleic acid was either cDNA or gDNA, and it came from T cells, B-cell-depleted T cells, or PBMCs.

Between the trimmed V and J ends, which lost 5 bases and 8 bases, there was a span of 13 bases. CDR3 length: 13 residues. CDR1 and CDR2 (germline): SGHNT, YENEEA. This table comes from immunoSEQ multiplex PCR, and its TCRdb copy is limited to in-frame clones, with some not included. This sample yields under 350,000 clones, of which around 90% are seen a single time; 2% to 2.5% belongs to the top ten. This chain links TRBV11-3 with TRBJ2-1; tentative D call: TRBD1 (5 bases). The sample taken for sequencing was peripheral blood. The source is a man between 45 and 60 years old with acute or convalescent COVID-19. CDR3 sequence reads: CASSPMGLDEQFF. In DNA form, the CDR3 reads TGTGCCAGCAGCCCAATGGGGCTAGATGAGCAGTTCTTC.